The rows below give T cell receptor beta chains drawn from one sample of a study of cytomegalovirus exposure and HLA in healthy donors. Here immunoSEQ multiplex PCR was the method, and the copy in TCRdb shows in-frame clones only, minus some. This table holds 100,000 to 150,000 clones, about 82% found once. The material sequenced was PBMCs. The receptors derive from a boy aged 5-17 years in good health and CMV-seronegative. Both conserved end residues are part of each CDR3.

v_call cdr3_aa
TRBV11-3 CASSSTGVGTGELFF
TRBV29-1 CSVQDSVNTQYF
TRBV20-1 CSARSGVEQFF
TRBV7-9 CASSPRQGRGAEAFF
TRBV6-5 CASSLTGVYGYTF
TRBV19 CASSFGTSGHTYNEQFF
TRBV30 CAWSVFGSGGQYF
TRBV7-6 CASSQPNGSMSYEQYF
TRBV29-1 CSVEDQGTATDTEAFF
TRBV5-1 CASSLGLPGTGDEQYF
TRBV7-9 CASSLGQSSNQPQHF
TRBV6-1 CASSDPDSDEQFF
TRBV19 CASSIRQGMNTEAFF
TRBV19 CASTPNERLAEAFF
TRBV7-9 CASSPEGRNEQFF
TRBV6-6 CASSYGGSNEETQYF
TRBV27 CASSLYQGHSNQPQHF
TRBV2 CASRAAEGNIQYF
TRBV6-5 CASSPPAGGQETQYF
TRBV5-6 CASSLAGGAGGADTQYF
TRBV5-5 CASSFSPSGGTYNEQFF
TRBV10-2 CASGTSGMGEQYF
TRBV30 CAQAKGGGSNQPQHF
TRBV7-7 CASSPSEVQGLNTEAFF
TRBV7-9 CASSLAEPGGNEQFF
TRBV7-2 CASSTGQPSSYEQYF
TRBV4-3 CASSQDSGAGGTEAFF
TRBV5-6 CASSLGGGYTF
TRBV7-9 CASPEGPSGTEAFF